This TCR beta chain derives from a study of T cells in Graves' hyperthyroidism and ophthalmopathy. General study results and limits: The model predicted ophthalmopathy a median around six months before onset. Most thyroid-expanded clonotypes above 0.001 were also found in blood.

Per germline, CDR1 MNHEY and CDR2 SMNVEV (reference sequence). The CDR3 is 14 residues long. V lost 5 bases and J 4 bases, leaving 12 bases between the germline ends. This clonotype was detected only a few times. Its antigen remains unknown. Stable disease denoted Graves' hyperthyroidism without ophthalmopathy progression within 18 months. Any patient presenting with uncontrolled infection, other autoimmune disease, pregnancy or lactation was left out. The source material, RNA transcripts, was used to amplify TCR beta CDR3 regions. HTBI primers were used for first-round RT-PCR of the TCR CDR3. TCRdb reanalysed the multiplex PCR reads using MiXCR and keeps one entry per CDR3 protein. Of fewer than 600,000 distinct CDR3 sequences in the sample, around an eighth were seen once.

V usage is TRBV27 and J usage is TRBJ1-5, with D possibly being TRBD1 (5 bases). The sequenced sample consisted of blood. This TCR was recovered from a woman in her late teens or twenties with Graves' hyperthyroidism. The CDR3 sequence: CASSIRDGNQPQHF. The CDR3 nucleotides are TGTGCCAGCAGTATCCGGGACGGAAATCAGCCCCAGCATTTT.